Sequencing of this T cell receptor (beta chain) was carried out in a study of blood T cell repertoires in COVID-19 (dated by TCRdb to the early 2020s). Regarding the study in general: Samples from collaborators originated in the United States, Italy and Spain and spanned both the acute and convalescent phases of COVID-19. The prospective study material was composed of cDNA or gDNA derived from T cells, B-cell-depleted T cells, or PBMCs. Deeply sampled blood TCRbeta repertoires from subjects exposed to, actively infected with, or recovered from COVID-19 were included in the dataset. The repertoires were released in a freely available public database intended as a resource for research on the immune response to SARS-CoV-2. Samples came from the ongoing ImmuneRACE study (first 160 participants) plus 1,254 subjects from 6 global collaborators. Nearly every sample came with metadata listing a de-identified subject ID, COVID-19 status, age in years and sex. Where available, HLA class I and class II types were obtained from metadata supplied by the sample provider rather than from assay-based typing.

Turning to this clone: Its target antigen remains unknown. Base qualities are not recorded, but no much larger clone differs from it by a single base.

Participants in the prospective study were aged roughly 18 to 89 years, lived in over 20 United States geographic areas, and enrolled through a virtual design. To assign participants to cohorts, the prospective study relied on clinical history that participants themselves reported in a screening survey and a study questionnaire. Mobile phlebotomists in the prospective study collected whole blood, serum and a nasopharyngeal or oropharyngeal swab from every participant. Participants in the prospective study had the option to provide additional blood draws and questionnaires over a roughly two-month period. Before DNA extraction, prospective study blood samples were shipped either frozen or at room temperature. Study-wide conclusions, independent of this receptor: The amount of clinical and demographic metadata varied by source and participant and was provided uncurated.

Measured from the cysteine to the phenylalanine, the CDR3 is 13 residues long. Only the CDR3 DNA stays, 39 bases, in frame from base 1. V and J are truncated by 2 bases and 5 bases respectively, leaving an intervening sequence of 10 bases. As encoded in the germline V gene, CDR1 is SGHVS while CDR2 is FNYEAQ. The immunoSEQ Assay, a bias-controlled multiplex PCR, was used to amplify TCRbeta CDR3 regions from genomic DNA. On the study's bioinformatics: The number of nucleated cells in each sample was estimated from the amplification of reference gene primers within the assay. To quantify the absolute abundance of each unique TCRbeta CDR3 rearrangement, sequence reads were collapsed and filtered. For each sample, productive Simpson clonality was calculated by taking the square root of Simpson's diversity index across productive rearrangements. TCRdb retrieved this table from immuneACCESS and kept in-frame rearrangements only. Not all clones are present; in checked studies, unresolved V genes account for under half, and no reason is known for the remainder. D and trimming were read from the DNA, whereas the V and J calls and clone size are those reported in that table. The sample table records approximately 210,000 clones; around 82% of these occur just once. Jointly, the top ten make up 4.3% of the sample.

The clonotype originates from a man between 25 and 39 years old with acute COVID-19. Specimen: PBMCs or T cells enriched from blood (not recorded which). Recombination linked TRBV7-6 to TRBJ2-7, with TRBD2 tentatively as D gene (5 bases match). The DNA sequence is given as TGTGCCAGCAGCTTACCCGGGGTGGACGAGCAGTACTTC. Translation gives CASSLPGVDEQYF.